Listed here are 14 T cell receptor beta chains from one sample, sequenced in a study of T cell changes during pregnancy in multiple sclerosis. The repertoire was sequenced with immunoSEQ multiplex PCR; TCRdb's copy has only in-frame clones and lacks some. The data show approximately 89,000 clones, about 95% seen once. This specimen consisted of peripheral blood, obtained in the third trimester of pregnancy. The source of these receptors is a female donor with multiple sclerosis, enrolled in a pregnancy study.

The rearrangement joins TRBV6-1 to TRBJ2-7; tentative D call: TRBD1 (5 bases). Germline CDR1 reads MNHNS; CDR2 reads SASEGT. V was pared by 4 bases and J by 6 bases, with 13 bases between. CDR3 length: 13 amino acids. For the CDR3, the DNA is TGTGCCAGCAGTGGGGGCGGTATAGGCGAGCAGTACTTC. This sequence encodes CASSGGGIGEQYF.

The rearrangement joins TRBV7-9 to TRBJ1-2, with a weak D call TRBD1 (6 bases). Trimming shortened V by 4 bases and J by 7 bases, and 13 bases separated the two germline ends. Germline CDR1 SEHNR, CDR2 FQNEAQ (reference sequence). The CDR3 extends over 13 amino acids. This chain's CDR3 is CASSSGQGSGYTF. The CDR3 DNA reads as TGTGCCAGCAGCTCGGGCCAGGGGTCTGGCTACACCTTC.

This chain uses TRBV19 with TRBJ1-2, with 8 positions matching TRBD1. From germline, CDR1 is LNHDA and CDR2 SQIVND (reference sequence). J was trimmed by 6 bases and V by 5 bases; bases with no gene match: 8. This CDR3 is built from 14 residues. The CDR3 loop is CASSSTGTGDGYTF. The CDR3 nucleotides read TGTGCCAGTAGTTCCACCGGGACAGGCGATGGCTACACCTTC.

The rearrangement joins TRBV6-1 to TRBJ2-1, with 11 bases lining up with TRBD2. V gave up 4 bases and J gave up 6 bases; unmatched junction bases: 5. The CDR3 runs to 15 residues. The germline V gene has CDR1 MNHNS and CDR2 SASEGT. The CDR3 bases are TGTGCCAGCAGTGGTTTAGCGGGGGGGCCCAATGAGCAGTTCTTC. Amino acids: CASSGLAGGPNEQFF.

This rearrangement joins TRBV7-7 to TRBJ1-2; weak D call: TRBD1 (6 bases). Germline CDR1 reads SSHAT; CDR2 reads FNYEAQ (reference sequence). The CDR3 has 10 amino acids. CDR3 residues: CATTGNGYTF. CDR3 sequence (DNA): TGTGCTACAACAGGGAATGGCTACACCTTC.

The chain uses TRBV10-3 and TRBJ2-3; 8 nucleotides align to TRBD2. The germline V gene has CDR1 ENHRY and CDR2 SYGVKD. Losses at the gene ends were 5 bases for V and 3 bases for J; bases not matched to a gene: 7. The CDR3 sequence is 15 residues long. CDR3 sequence (DNA): TGTGCCATCAGTTCCTTAACTAGCGGAACAGATACGCAGTATTTT. Translated, it gives CAISSLTSGTDTQYF.

The chain combines TRBV18 with TRBJ1-6; D gene unclear. The ends were cut back, 2 bases at V and 5 bases at J, with 4 bases in the middle. From germline, CDR1 is KGHSH and CDR2 LQKENI. The CDR3 is made up of 13 amino acids. The DNA for the CDR3 is TGTGCCAGCTCACCATTAGATAATTCACCCCTCCACTTT. Encoded protein: CASSPLDNSPLHF.

The rearrangement uses TRBV19 and TRBJ1-6; 10 nucleotides line up with TRBD1. CDR3 length: 15 residues. Germline CDR1 reads LNHDA; CDR2 reads SQIVND (reference sequence). With 7 bases clipped from V and 7 bases from J, the junction kept 7 bases outside the gene matches. As DNA, the CDR3 is TGTGCCAGTACCCCCGGGACAGGGGCGAATTCACCCCTCCACTTT. Translating it yields CASTPGTGANSPLHF. The full variable domain, completed using reference TRBV19 and TRBJ1-6, is DGGITQSPKYLFRKEGQNVTLSCEQNLNHDAMYWYRQDPGQGLRLIYYSQIVNDFQKGDIAEGYSVSREKKESFPLTVTSAQKNPTAFYLCASTPGTGANSPLHFGNGTRLTVT.

The chain links TRBV25-1 to TRBJ1-6; D is possibly TRBD1 (5 bases). Deletions cut 6 bases from V and 6 bases from J, with 15 bases between. The CDR3 spans 15 residues. Per germline, CDR1 MGHDK and CDR2 SYGVNS. This CDR3 reads CASSVWGGGNSPLHF. The CDR3 bases are TGTGCCAGCAGCGTTTGGGGGGGAGGTAATTCACCCCTCCACTTT.

The chain combines TRBV11-1 with TRBJ2-5; 7 bases line up with TRBD2. The CDR3 loop spans 13 amino acids. The trim removed 2 bases at V and 4 bases at J, leaving 1 base unmatched. CDR1 and CDR2 (germline): SGHAT, FQDESV (reference sequence). The DNA of the CDR3 is TGTGCCAGCAGCTTAACTAGCGTAGAGACCCAGTACTTC. Translated: CASSLTSVETQYF.

A remark on this clone: Different DNA sequences within this sample yield the same CDR3. V usage is TRBV4-2 and J usage is TRBJ2-3; D is ambiguous. The V gene lost 1 base and the J gene lost 1 base, with 3 bases spanning the gap. This CDR3 has 13 amino acids. From germline, CDR1 is LGHNA and CDR2 YNFKEQ. CDR3 sequence: CASSQAGTDTQYF. CDR3 bases: TGTGCCAGCAGCCAAGCGGGCACAGATACGCAGTATTTT.

The gene calls are TRBV27 and TRBJ2-5; 9 nucleotides agree with TRBD2. The trim removed 6 bases at V and 5 bases at J, leaving 13 bases unmatched. The CDR3 is 16 residues long. Germline V lookup: CDR1 MNHEY, CDR2 SMNVEV (reference sequence). The CDR3 DNA follows: TGTGCCAGCAGATCCCGGGCGGGGGGGCCTTTCGAGACCCAGTACTTC. Translated, it gives CASRSRAGGPFETQYF.

The chain carries TRBV7-3 and TRBJ2-5; weak D call: TRBD2 (6 bases). The CDR3 totals 13 residues. Germline CDR1 SGHTA, CDR2 FQGTGA. V lost 5 bases and J lost 2, with 9 bases in between. The CDR3 protein is CASSPGVQETQYF. The CDR3 DNA sequence: TGTGCCAGCAGCCCGGGGGTTCAAGAGACCCAGTACTTC.

The J gene is TRBJ2-1, the V gene TRBV9; TRBD2 matches 10 bases. With V trimmed by 0 bases and J by 14 bases, 14 bases remained unmatched. CDR1 is SGDLS and CDR2 is YYNGEE in the germline V gene. There are 16 residues in the CDR3. CDR3 in amino acids: CASSVEVSGGPGGKFF. CDR3 DNA sequence: TGTGCCAGCAGCGTAGAGGTTAGCGGGGGGCCCGGAGGGAAGTTCTTC.